The sequence of this T cell receptor (beta chain) was determined in a study of T-cell reconstitution after alpha-beta-depleted transplantation in children. Researchers prepared the TCRbeta library using unique molecular identifiers, the study reports. TCRdb passed the PCR reads through MiXCR, listing each CDR3 protein once. The sample lists 500,000 to 600,000 distinct CDR3 sequences, roughly a quarter occurring once. V was pared by 5 bases and J by 6 bases, with 17 bases between. The CDR3 spans 13 residues. Germline V lookup: CDR1 DFQATT, CDR2 SNEGSKA (reference sequence). This sample comprised PBMCs, obtained before TCRalphabeta/CD19-depleted stem cell transplant. The chain carries TRBV20-1 and TRBJ2-7; D could derive from TRBD1 or TRBD2 (5 bases each). This clonotype originated in a boy in the first two years of life with Wiskott-Aldrich syndrome, due to receive a stem cell transplant. Written as DNA, the CDR3 is TGCAGTGCTGGGACCCCTCTCGGAGGCGAGCAGTACTTC. It translates to CSAGTPLGGEQYF.